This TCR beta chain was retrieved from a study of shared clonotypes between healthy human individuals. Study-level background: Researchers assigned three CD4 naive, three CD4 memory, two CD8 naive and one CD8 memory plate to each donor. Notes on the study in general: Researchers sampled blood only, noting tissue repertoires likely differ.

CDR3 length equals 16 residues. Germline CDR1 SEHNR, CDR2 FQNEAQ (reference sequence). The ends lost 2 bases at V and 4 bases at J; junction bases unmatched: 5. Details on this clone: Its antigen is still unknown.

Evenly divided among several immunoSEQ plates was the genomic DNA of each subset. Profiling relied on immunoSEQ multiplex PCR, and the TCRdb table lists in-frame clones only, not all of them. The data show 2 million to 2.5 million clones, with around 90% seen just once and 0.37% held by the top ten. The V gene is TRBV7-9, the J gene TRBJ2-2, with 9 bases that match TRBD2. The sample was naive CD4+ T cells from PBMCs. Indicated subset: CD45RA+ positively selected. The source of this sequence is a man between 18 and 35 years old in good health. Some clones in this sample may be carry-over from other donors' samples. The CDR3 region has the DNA TGTGCCAGCAGCTTAAAGGGACTAGCAGGCACCGGGGAGCTGTTTTTT. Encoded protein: CASSLKGLAGTGELFF.